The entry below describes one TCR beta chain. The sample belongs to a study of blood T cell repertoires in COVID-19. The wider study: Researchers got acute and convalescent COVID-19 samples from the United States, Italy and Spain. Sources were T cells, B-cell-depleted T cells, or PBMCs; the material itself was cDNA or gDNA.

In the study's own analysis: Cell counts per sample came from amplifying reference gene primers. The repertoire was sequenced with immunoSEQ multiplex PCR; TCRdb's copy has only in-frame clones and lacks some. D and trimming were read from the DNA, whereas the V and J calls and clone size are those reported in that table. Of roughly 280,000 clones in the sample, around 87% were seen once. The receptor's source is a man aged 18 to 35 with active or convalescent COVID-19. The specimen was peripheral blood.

The CDR3 DNA reads TGCGCCAGCAGCTTGGTCCCGAGTGAGAATGTAGTCGCTTTCTTT. This codes for CASSLVPSENVVAFF. The chain combines TRBV5-1 with TRBJ1-1, with D hard to call. The germline V and J ends were trimmed by 0 bases and 11 bases, with 20 bases remaining between them. The CDR3 loop spans 15 amino acids. Germline V gene lookup returns CDR1 SGHRS and CDR2 YFSETQ.